This is a list of T cell receptor beta chains from one sample in a study of shared clonotypes between healthy human individuals. Clones were read by immunoSEQ multiplex PCR, and TCRdb kept only the in-frame ones, dropping some. The sample lists more than 2 million clones, 85% to 95% occurring once. The sample comprised naive CD8+ T cells from PBMCs. The receptors shown here come from a young man in good health. Some clones in this sample may be carry-over from other donors' samples. Both conserved end residues are part of each CDR3. Fields, in order: CDR3 DNA, CDR3 protein, J gene, D gene, V gene, clone size. A D gene is named only where the DNA matches it firmly. Clone size is given for some rows only: seen once, a few or many times, or a class if the clone is expanded.

cdr3_nt: TGTGCCAGCAGTCGAGAGGTGCGGGGAGATACGCAGTATTTT
cdr3_aa: CASSREVRGDTQYF
j_call: TRBJ2-3
d_call: .
v_call: TRBV6-5
clone_size: .

cdr3_nt: TGTGCCAGCAGCGAATGGGGACGTTTGGTCAATGAGCAGTTCTTC
cdr3_aa: CASSEWGRLVNEQFF
j_call: TRBJ2-1
d_call: .
v_call: TRBV5-6
clone_size: .

cdr3_nt: TGTGCCAGCAGTTACCGGGGTGGAACTGAAGCTTTCTTT
cdr3_aa: CASSYRGGTEAFF
j_call: TRBJ1-1
d_call: .
v_call: TRBV6-5
clone_size: .

cdr3_nt: TGCAGCGTTGTGCACGAGAAGGGGGCTGGCTATGGCTACACCTTC
cdr3_aa: CSVVHEKGAGYGYTF
j_call: TRBJ1-2
d_call: TRBD1
v_call: TRBV29-1
clone_size: .

cdr3_nt: TGTGCCAGCAGTCAATTAGACGGTTACGAGCAGTACTTC
cdr3_aa: CASSQLDGYEQYF
j_call: TRBJ2-7
d_call: .
v_call: TRBV28
clone_size: .

cdr3_nt: TGTGCCAGCAGCCCCCAACAGGGGATTCGGGAAAAACTGTTTTTT
cdr3_aa: CASSPQQGIREKLFF
j_call: TRBJ1-4
d_call: TRBD1
v_call: TRBV9
clone_size: few

cdr3_nt: TGCACCAGCAGCCAAGTTCAACATAGAGGAGAGACCCAGTACTTC
cdr3_aa: CTSSQVQHRGETQYF
j_call: TRBJ2-5
d_call: .
v_call: TRBV1
clone_size: .

cdr3_nt: TGTGCCAGCAGCTCCACCGGGACTAACCAGTACAATGAGCAGTTCTTC
cdr3_aa: CASSSTGTNQYNEQFF
j_call: TRBJ2-1
d_call: TRBD2
v_call: TRBV11-2
clone_size: .

cdr3_nt: TGTGCCAGCAGTGGGTACAGCGGGTTAAACACAGATACGCAGTATTTT
cdr3_aa: CASSGYSGLNTDTQYF
j_call: TRBJ2-3
d_call: .
v_call: TRBV2
clone_size: .

cdr3_nt: TGCAGCGTTGAAGATGGAGGGCCTCTATATGGCTACACCTTC
cdr3_aa: CSVEDGGPLYGYTF
j_call: TRBJ1-2
d_call: .
v_call: TRBV29-1
clone_size: .

cdr3_nt: TGCGCCAGCAGCCAAGGGGTAGGGGGCGATCAGCCCCAGCATTTT
cdr3_aa: CASSQGVGGDQPQHF
j_call: TRBJ1-5
d_call: TRBD1
v_call: TRBV4-3
clone_size: .

cdr3_nt: TGTGCCAGCAGTTTAATAGGCCCGGCAGGGACCAGCTCCTACGAGCAGTACTTC
cdr3_aa: CASSLIGPAGTSSYEQYF
j_call: TRBJ2-7
d_call: .
v_call: TRBV27
clone_size: .

cdr3_nt: TGCGCCAGCAGCCCGACTAGCGGGAGCCGAAATGAGCAGTTCTTC
cdr3_aa: CASSPTSGSRNEQFF
j_call: TRBJ2-1
d_call: TRBD2
v_call: TRBV4-1
clone_size: .

cdr3_nt: TGTGCCAGCAGCTTTGGGACAGGACTCTCTGGGGCCAACGTCCTGACTTTC
cdr3_aa: CASSFGTGLSGANVLTF
j_call: TRBJ2-6
d_call: TRBD1
v_call: TRBV11-2
clone_size: once

cdr3_nt: TGCGCCAGCAGCCAAGTATCCGGGGGGTGGGACTACACCTTC
cdr3_aa: CASSQVSGGWDYTF
j_call: TRBJ1-2
d_call: .
v_call: TRBV4-1
clone_size: .

cdr3_nt: TGTGCCAGCAGTACAACACCGGGACTAGCGGGCACCGGGGAGCTGTTTTTT
cdr3_aa: CASSTTPGLAGTGELFF
j_call: TRBJ2-2
d_call: TRBD2
v_call: TRBV7-9
clone_size: .

cdr3_nt: TGTGCCAGCAGCTTATTCGTGAACACTGAAGCTTTCTTT
cdr3_aa: CASSLFVNTEAFF
j_call: TRBJ1-1
d_call: .
v_call: TRBV7-2
clone_size: .

cdr3_nt: TGTGCCAGCAGCAACGGGCTAGCGGGACTCCATGAGCAGTTCTTC
cdr3_aa: CASSNGLAGLHEQFF
j_call: TRBJ2-1
d_call: TRBD2
v_call: TRBV7-3
clone_size: .

cdr3_nt: TGTGCCAGCAGCCTCGAAGGGACTAGCGGGAGCTACGAGCAGTACTTC
cdr3_aa: CASSLEGTSGSYEQYF
j_call: TRBJ2-7
d_call: TRBD2
v_call: TRBV5-6
clone_size: .

cdr3_nt: TGTGCCAGCAGCCAACCGGGACTAGCTGTCACAGATACGCAGTATTTT
cdr3_aa: CASSQPGLAVTDTQYF
j_call: TRBJ2-3
d_call: TRBD2
v_call: TRBV7-8
clone_size: .

cdr3_nt: TGTGCCAGCAGCGAACTAGCGGGAGGGTACTACAATGAGCAGTTCTTC
cdr3_aa: CASSELAGGYYNEQFF
j_call: TRBJ2-1
d_call: TRBD2
v_call: TRBV27
clone_size: .

cdr3_nt: TGTGCCAGCAGTGAAAAACCCTATCCACAGATTAAAGAGACCCAGTACTTC
cdr3_aa: CASSEKPYPQIKETQYF
j_call: TRBJ2-5
d_call: .
v_call: TRBV6-1
clone_size: .

cdr3_nt: TGTGCCAGCAGCCCTAACCCATTAAGACGGGAAGAGACCCAGTACTTC
cdr3_aa: CASSPNPLRREETQYF
j_call: TRBJ2-5
d_call: .
v_call: TRBV7-9
clone_size: .